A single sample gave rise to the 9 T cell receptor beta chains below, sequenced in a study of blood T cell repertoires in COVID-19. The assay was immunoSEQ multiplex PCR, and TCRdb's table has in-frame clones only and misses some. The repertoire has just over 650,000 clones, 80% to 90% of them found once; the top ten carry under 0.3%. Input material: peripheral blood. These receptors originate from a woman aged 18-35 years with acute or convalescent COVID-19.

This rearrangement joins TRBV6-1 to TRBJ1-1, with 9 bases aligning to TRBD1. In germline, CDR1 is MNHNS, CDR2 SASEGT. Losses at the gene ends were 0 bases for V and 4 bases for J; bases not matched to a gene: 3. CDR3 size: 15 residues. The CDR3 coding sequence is TGTGCCAGCAGTGAAGCGGAGACAGGGGGCACTGAAGCTTTCTTT. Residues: CASSEAETGGTEAFF.

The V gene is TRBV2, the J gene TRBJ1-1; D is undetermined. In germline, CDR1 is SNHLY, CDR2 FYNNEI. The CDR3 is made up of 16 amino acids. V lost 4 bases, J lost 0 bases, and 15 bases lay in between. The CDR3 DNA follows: TGTGCCAGCAGTGGACCTCAGGCCCCCATGAACACTGAAGCTTTCTTT. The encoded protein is CASSGPQAPMNTEAFF.

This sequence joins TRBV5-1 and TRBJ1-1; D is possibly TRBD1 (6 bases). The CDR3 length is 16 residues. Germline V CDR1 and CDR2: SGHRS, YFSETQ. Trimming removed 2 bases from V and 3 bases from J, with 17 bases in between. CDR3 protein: CASSFRDTSGDTEAFF. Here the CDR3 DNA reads TGCGCCAGCAGCTTCCGGGATACCTCAGGGGACACTGAAGCTTTCTTT.

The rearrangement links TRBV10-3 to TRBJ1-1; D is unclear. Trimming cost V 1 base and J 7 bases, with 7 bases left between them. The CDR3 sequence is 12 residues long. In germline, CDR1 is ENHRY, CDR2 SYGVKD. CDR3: CAISEWANEAFF. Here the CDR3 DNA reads TGTGCCATCAGTGAGTGGGCGAATGAAGCTTTCTTT.

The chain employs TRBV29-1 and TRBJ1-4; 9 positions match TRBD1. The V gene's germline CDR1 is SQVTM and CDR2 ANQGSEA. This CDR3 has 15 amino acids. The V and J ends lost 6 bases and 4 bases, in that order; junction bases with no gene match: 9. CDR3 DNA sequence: TGCAGCGTCGCAGGACAGGGGTACCTTAATGAAAAACTGTTTTTT. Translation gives CSVAGQGYLNEKLFF.

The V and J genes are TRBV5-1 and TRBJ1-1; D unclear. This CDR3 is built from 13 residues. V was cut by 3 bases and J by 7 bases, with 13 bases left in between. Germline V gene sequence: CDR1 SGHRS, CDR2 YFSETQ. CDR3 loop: CASSYGGMGEAFF. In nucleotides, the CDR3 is TGCGCCAGCAGCTATGGAGGGATGGGTGAAGCTTTCTTT.

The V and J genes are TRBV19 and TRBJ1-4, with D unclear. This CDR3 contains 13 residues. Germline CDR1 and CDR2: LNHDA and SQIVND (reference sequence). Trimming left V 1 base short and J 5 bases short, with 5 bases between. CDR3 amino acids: CASSIVLNEKLFF. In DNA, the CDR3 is TGTGCCAGTAGTATAGTGCTAAATGAAAAACTGTTTTTT.

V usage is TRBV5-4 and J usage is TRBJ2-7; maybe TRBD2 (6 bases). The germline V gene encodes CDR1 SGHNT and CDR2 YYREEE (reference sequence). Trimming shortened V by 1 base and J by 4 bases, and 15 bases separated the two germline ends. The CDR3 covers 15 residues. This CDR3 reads CASSLRRVGRYEQYF. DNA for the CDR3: TGTGCCAGCAGCTTGAGGAGGGTAGGGAGATACGAGCAGTACTTC.

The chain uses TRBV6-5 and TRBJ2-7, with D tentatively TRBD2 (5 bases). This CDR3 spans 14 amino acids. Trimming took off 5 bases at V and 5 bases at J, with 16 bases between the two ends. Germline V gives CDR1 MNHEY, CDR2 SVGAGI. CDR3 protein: CASSQRPRVHEQYF. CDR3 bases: TGTGCCAGCAGTCAACGACCGAGGGTCCACGAGCAGTACTTC.